Below, one T cell receptor (beta chain) is given with its context. As yet, its antigen is unknown. Patients with ophthalmopathy all had a Clinical Activity Score of at least 3, a NOSPECS grade of at least 4 and duration under 3 months. This sample is part of a study of T cells in Graves' hyperthyroidism and ophthalmopathy. Across the study: Specimen type is peripheral blood, collected at initial diagnosis prior to any treatment.

Regarding the study as a whole: Among thyroid clonotypes expanded above 0.001, most also appeared in blood.

RNA transcripts gave rise to amplified TCR beta CDR3 regions. First-round RT-PCR with HTBI primers amplified the TCR CDR3 region. TCRdb reprocessed the multiplex PCR reads via MiXCR and lists one record per CDR3 protein. The sample records about 270,000 distinct CDR3 sequences, approximately 20% being singletons. V lost 6 bases and J lost 0, with 16 bases in between. This CDR3 spans 16 amino acids. The germline V gene encodes CDR1 MNHNS and CDR2 SASEGT. This rearrangement joins TRBV6-1 to TRBJ2-3, with a tentative D call TRBD1 (5 bases). Sequencing was done on a sample of blood. The TCR was taken from a man aged 25-40 years with Graves' ophthalmopathy. Here the CDR3 reads CASRPTANASTDTQYF. CDR3 coding DNA: TGTGCCAGCAGACCGACAGCCAATGCTAGCACAGATACGCAGTATTTT.